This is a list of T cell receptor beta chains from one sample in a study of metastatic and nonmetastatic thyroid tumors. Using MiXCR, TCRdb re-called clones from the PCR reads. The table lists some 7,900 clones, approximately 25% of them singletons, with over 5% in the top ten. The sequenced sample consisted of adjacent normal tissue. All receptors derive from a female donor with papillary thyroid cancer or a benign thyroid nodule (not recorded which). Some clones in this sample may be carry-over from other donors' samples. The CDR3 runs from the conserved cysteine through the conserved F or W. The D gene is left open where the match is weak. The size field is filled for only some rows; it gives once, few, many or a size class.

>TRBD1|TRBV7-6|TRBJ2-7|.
CASSSGTGFYEQYF
TGTGCCAGCAGCAGTGGGACAGGGTTCTACGAGCAGTACTTC
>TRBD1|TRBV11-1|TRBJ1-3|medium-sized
CASSMGQFSSGNTIYF
TGTGCCAGCAGCATGGGACAGTTCTCCTCTGGAAACACCATATATTTT
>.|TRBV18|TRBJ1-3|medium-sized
CASSQDSSGNTIYF
TGTGCCAGCTCTCAGGACAGCTCTGGAAACACCATATATTTT
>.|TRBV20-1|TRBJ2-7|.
CSARMGQYEQYF
TGCAGTGCTAGAATGGGGCAATACGAGCAGTACTTC
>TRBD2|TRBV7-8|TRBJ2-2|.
CASSSLGAGDVGELFF
TGTGCCAGCAGCTCGCTGGGAGCGGGAGACGTCGGGGAGCTGTTTTTT
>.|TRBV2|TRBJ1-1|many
CASSEGGADTEAFF
TGTGCCAGCAGTGAGGGGGGAGCGGACACTGAAGCTTTCTTT
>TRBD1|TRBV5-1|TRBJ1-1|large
CASSRTGDPMIAFF
TGCGCCAGCAGCCGGACAGGGGACCCTATGATAGCTTTCTTT
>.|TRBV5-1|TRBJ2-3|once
CASHRTVAETDTQYF
TGCGCCAGCCACCGGACCGTCGCCGAGACAGATACGCAGTATTTT
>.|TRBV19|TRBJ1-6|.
CASKEVFSYNSPLHF
TGTGCCAGTAAGGAAGTTTTCTCCTATAATTCACCCCTCCACTTT
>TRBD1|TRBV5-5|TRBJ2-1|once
CASSPRDRAEQFF
TGTGCCAGCAGCCCTCGGGACAGGGCGGAGCAGTTCTTC
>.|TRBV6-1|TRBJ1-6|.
CATTFGGNSPLHF
TGTGCCACCACTTTTGGGGGAAATTCACCCCTCCACTTT
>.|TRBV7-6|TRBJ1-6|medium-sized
CASAVGSSYNSPLHF
TGTGCCAGCGCCGTCGGGAGCTCCTATAATTCACCCCTCCACTTT
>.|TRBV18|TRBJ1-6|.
CASSPLGRGSSPLHF
TGTGCCAGCTCACCATTGGGGAGGGGCTCCTCACCCCTCCACTTT
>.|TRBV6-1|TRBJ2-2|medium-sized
CASSGAPGTGELFF
TGTGCCAGCAGTGGGGCCCCTGGCACCGGGGAGCTGTTTTTT
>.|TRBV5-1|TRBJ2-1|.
CASSSGPVDSLYNEQFF
TGCGCCAGCAGCTCCGGGCCCGTTGACAGCCTCTACAATGAGCAGTTCTTC
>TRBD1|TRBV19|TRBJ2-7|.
CASSTRTGGEAGEQYF
TGTGCCAGTAGTACCCGGACAGGGGGCGAGGCGGGAGAGCAGTACTTC
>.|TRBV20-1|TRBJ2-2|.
CSASTSMMANTGELFF
TGCAGTGCCTCGACTAGTATGATGGCGAACACCGGGGAGCTGTTTTTT
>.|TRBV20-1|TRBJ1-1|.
CSATDILNTEAFF
TGCAGTGCTACGGACATCTTGAACACTGAAGCTTTCTTT
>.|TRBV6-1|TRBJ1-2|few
CASSGSGRDFITF
TGTGCCAGCAGTGGGTCAGGGCGGGATTTTATCACCTTC
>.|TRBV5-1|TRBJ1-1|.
CAGIGANTEAFF
TGCGCCGGCATCGGAGCGAACACTGAAGCTTTCTTT
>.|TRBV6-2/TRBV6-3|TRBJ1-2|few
CASSYTPGRGYTF
TGTGCCAGCAGTTACACGCCAGGGAGGGGCTACACCTTC
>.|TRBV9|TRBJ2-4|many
CASSLVGGTKNIQYF
TGTGCCAGCAGCCTAGTGGGGGGAACCAAAAACATTCAGTACTTC
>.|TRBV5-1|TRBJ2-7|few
CASSGTGDREQYF
TGCGCCAGCAGCGGGACGGGGGATAGAGAGCAGTACTTC
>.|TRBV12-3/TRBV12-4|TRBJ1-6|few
CASSLSYNSPLHF
TGTGCCAGCAGTCTCTCCTATAATTCACCCCTCCACTTT
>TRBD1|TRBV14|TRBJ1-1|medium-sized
CASSTTGRTEAFF
TGTGCCAGCAGCACGACAGGGAGGACTGAAGCTTTCTTT
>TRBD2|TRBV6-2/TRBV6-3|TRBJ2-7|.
CASSYRHLSGGTYEQYF
TGTGCCAGCAGTTACCGACACCTCAGCGGGGGAACCTACGAGCAGTACTTC
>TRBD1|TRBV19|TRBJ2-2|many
CASSGLTGAGELFF
TGTGCCAGTAGTGGATTGACAGGGGCCGGGGAGCTGTTTTTT
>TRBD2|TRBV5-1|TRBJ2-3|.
CASSTQGAGAGVSQYF
TGCGCCAGCAGCACCCAGGGAGCGGGAGCGGGGGTTTCGCAGTATTTT
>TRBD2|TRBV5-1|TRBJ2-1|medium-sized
CASRQGLAGGQNEQFF
TGCGCCAGCAGACAGGGACTAGCGGGGGGGCAAAATGAGCAGTTCTTC